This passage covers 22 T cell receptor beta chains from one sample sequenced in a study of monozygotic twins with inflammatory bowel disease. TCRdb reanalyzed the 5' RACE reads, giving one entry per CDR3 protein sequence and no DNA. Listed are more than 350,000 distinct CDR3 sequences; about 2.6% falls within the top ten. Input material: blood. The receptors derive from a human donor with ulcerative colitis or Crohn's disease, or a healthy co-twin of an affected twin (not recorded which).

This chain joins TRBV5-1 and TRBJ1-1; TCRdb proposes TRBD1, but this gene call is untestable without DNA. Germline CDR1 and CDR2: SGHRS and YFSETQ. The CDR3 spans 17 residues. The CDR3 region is CASSFFVEWGKNTEAFF.

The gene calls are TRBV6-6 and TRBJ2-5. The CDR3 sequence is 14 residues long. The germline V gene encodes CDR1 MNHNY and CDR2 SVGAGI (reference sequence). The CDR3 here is CASSYSPLEETQYF.

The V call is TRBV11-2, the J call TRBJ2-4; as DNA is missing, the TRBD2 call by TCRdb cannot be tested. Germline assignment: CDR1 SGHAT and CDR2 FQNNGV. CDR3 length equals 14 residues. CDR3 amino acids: CASSLGTAGNIQYF.

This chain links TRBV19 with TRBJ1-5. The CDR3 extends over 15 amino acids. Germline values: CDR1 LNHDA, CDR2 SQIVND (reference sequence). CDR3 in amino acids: CASREGWGGNQPQHF.

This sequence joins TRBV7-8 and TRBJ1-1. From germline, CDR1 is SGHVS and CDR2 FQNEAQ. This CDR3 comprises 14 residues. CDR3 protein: CASSLQRMNTEAFF.

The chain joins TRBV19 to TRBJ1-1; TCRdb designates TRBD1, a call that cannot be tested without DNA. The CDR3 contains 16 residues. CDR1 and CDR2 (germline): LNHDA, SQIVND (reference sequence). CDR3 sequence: CASSHGQGVLGTEAFF.

This CDR3 is CASSPPVREHNEQFF. V usage is TRBV18 and J usage is TRBJ2-1. Germline-derived CDR1 and CDR2 are KGHSH and LQKENI. This CDR3 has 15 residues.

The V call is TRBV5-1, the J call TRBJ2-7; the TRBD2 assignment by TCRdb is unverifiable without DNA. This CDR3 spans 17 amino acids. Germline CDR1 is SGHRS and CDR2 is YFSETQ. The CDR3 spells CASSFGRLGTSIYEQYF.

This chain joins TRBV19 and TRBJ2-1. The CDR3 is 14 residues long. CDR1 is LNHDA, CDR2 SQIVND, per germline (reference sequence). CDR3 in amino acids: CASSKSSSYNEQFF.

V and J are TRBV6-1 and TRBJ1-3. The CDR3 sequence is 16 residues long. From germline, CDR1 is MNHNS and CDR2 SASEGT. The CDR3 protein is CASSGRGSSSGNTIYF.

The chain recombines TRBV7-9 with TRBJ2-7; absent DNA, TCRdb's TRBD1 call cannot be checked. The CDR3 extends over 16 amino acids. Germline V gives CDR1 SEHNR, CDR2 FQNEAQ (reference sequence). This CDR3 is CASSLGGGRVFYEQYF.

The CDR3 is CASSSQGDPTGTQYF. The rearrangement uses TRBV5-4 and TRBJ2-5; TCRdb returns TRBD1, unconfirmable since there is no DNA. Germline V gene lookup returns CDR1 SGHNT and CDR2 YYREEE (reference sequence). There are 15 residues in the CDR3.

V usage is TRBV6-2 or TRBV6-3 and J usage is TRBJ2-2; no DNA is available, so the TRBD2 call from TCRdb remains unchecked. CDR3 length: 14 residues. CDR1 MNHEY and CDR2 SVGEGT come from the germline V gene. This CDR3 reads CASKGGFGTGELFF.

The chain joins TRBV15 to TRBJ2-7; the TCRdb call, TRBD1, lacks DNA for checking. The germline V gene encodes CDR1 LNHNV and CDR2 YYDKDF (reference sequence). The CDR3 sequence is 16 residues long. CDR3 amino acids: CATSRLLTGETYEQYF.

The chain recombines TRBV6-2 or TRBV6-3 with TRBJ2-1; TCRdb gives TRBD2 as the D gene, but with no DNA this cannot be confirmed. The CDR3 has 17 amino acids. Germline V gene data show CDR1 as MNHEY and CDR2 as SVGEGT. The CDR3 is CASSPLRGRAGDNEQFF.

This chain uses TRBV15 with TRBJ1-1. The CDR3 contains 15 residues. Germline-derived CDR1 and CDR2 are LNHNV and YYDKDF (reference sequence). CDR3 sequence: CATSRVPGSGTEAFF.

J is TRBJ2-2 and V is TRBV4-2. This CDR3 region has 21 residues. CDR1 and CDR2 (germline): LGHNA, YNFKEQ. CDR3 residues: CASRQSDGVTSRSRGTGELFF.

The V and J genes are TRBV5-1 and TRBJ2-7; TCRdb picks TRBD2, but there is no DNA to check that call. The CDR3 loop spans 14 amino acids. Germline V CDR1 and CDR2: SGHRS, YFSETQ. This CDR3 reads CASRRLAGAYEQYF. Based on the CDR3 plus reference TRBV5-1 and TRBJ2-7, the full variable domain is KAGVTQTPRYLIKTRGQQVTLSCSPISGHRSVSWYQQTPGQGLQFLFEYFSETQRNKGNFPGRFSGRQFSNSRSEMNVSTLELGDSALYLCASRRLAGAYEQYFGPGTRLTVT.

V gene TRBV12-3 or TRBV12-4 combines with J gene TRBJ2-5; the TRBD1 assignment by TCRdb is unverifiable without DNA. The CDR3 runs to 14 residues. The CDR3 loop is CASRPTGGWETQYF.

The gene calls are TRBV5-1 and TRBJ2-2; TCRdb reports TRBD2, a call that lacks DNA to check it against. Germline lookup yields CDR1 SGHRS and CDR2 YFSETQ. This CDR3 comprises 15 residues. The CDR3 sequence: CASSLAGGRVGELFF.

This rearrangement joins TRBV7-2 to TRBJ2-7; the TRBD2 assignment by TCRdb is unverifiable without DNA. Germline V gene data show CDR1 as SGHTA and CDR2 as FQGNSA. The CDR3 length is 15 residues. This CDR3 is CASSQPGTSGYEQYF. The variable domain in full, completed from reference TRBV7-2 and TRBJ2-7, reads GAGVSQSPSNKVTEKGKDVELRCDPISGHTALYWYRQSLGQGLEFLIYFQGNSAPDKSGLPSDRFSAERTGGSVSTLTIQRTQQEDSAVYLCASSQPGTSGYEQYFGPGTRLTVT.

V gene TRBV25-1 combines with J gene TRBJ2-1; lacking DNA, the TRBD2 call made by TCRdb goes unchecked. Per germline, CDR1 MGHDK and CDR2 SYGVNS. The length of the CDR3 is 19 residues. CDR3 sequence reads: CASSDRGLAGGHSYNEQFF.